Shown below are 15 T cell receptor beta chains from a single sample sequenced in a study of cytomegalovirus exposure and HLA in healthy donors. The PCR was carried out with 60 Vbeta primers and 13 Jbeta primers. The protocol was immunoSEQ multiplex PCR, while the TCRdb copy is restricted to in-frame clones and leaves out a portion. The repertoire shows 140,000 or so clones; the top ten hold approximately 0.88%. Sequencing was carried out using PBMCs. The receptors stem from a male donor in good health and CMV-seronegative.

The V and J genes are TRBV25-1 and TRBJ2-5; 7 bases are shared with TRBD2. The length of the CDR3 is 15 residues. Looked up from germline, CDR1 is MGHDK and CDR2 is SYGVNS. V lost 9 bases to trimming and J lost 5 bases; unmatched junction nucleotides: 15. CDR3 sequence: CASTNERGFSETQYF. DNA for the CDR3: TGTGCCAGTACTAATGAGCGGGGCTTTAGCGAGACCCAGTACTTC.

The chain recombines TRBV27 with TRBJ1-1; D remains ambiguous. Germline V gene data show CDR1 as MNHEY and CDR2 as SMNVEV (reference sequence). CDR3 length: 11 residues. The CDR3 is CTSRSSTEAFF. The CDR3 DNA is TGTACCTCCCGAAGTAGCACTGAAGCTTTCTTT.

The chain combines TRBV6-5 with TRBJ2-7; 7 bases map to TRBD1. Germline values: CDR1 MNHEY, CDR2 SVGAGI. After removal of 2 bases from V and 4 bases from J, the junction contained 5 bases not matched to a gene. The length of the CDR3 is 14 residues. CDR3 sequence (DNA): TGTGCCAGCAGTTACGGACAGGTCTCTTACGAGCAGTACTTC. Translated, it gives CASSYGQVSYEQYF.

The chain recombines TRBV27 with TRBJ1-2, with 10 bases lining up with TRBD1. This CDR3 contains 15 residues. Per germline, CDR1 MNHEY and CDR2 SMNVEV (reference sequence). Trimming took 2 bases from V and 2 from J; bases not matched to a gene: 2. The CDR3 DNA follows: TGTGCCAGCAGTTTACGACAGGGGGCCAACTATGGCTACACCTTC. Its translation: CASSLRQGANYGYTF.

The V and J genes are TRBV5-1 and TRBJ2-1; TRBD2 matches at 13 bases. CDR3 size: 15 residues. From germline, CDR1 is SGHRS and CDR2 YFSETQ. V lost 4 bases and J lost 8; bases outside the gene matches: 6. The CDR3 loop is CASSPGLAGLDEQFF. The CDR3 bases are TGCGCCAGCAGCCCGGGACTAGCGGGGCTCGATGAGCAGTTCTTC. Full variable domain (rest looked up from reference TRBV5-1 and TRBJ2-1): KAGVTQTPRYLIKTRGQQVTLSCSPISGHRSVSWYQQTPGQGLQFLFEYFSETQRNKGNFPGRFSGRQFSNSRSEMNVSTLELGDSALYLCASSPGLAGLDEQFFGPGTRLTVL.

The CDR3 here is CASGYRTGGSNYEQYF. The CDR3 coding sequence is TGTGCTAGTGGTTATCGGACAGGGGGCTCGAACTACGAGCAGTACTTC. The chain combines TRBV12-5 with TRBJ2-7; 11 nucleotides align to TRBD1. Germline lookup yields CDR1 LGHNT and CDR2 FRNRAP. The CDR3 spans 16 residues. With V trimmed by 4 bases and J by 3 bases, 8 bases remained unmatched.

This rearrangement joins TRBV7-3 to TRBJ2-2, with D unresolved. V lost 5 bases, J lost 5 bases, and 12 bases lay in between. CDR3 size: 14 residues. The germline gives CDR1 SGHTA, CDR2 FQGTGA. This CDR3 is CASSARGITGELFF. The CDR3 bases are TGTGCCAGCAGCGCTCGTGGCATTACCGGGGAGCTGTTTTTT.

This CDR3 is CASTLAGSGWGYTF. CDR3 bases: TGTGCCAGCACCCTTGCAGGATCCGGATGGGGCTACACCTTC. The V call is TRBV9, the J call TRBJ1-2; no firm D call. CDR1 SGDLS and CDR2 YYNGEE come from the germline V gene. V was clipped by 6 bases and J by 8 bases, with 20 bases between them. This CDR3 has 14 amino acids. The full variable domain, rest sourced from reference TRBV9 and TRBJ1-2, is DSGVTQTPKHLITATGQRVTLRCSPRSGDLSVYWYQQSLDQGLQFLIQYYNGEERAKGNILERFSAQQFPDLHSELNLSSLELGDSALYFCASTLAGSGWGYTFGSGTRLTVV.

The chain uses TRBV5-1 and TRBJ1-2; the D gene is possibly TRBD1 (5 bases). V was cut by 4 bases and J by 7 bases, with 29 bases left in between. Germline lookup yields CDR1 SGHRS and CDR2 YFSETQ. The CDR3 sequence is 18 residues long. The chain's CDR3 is CASSLEGRRNSGGLGYTF. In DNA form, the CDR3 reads TGCGCCAGCAGCCTGGAGGGACGACGAAACAGTGGGGGACTTGGCTACACCTTC.

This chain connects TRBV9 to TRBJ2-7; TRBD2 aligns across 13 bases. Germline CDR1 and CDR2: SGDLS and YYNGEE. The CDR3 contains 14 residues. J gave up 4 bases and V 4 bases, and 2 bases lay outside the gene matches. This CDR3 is CASSPGLAGYEQYF. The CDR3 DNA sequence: TGTGCCAGCAGCCCGGGACTAGCGGGATACGAGCAGTACTTC. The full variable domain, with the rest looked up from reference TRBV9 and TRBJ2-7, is DSGVTQTPKHLITATGQRVTLRCSPRSGDLSVYWYQQSLDQGLQFLIQYYNGEERAKGNILERFSAQQFPDLHSELNLSSLELGDSALYFCASSPGLAGYEQYFGPGTRLTVT.

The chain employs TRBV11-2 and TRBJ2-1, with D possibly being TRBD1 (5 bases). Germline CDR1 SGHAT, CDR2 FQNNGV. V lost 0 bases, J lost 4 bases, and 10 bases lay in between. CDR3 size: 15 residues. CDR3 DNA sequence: TGTGCCAGCAGCTTAGACAGGGAAGGATACAATGAGCAGTTCTTC. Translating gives CASSLDREGYNEQFF.

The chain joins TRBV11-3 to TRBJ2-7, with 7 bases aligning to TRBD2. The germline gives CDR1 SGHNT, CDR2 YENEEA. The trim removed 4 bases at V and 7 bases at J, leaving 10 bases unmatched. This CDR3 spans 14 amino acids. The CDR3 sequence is CASSSRETPGEQYF. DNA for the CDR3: TGTGCCAGCAGCTCGCGGGAGACCCCGGGAGAGCAGTACTTC.

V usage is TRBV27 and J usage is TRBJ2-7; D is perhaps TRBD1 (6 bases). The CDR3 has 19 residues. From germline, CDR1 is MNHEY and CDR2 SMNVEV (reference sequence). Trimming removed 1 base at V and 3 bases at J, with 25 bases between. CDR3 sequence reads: CASSLLPDTGTPSIYEQYF. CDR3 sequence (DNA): TGTGCCAGCAGTTTATTACCAGACACCGGGACACCTTCAATCTACGAGCAGTACTTC.

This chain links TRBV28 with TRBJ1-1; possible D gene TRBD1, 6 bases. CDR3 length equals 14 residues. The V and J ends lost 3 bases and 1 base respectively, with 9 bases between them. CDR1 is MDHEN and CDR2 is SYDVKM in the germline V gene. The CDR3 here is CASSLGARNTEAFF. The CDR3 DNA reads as TGTGCCAGCAGTTTGGGGGCGAGGAACACTGAAGCTTTCTTT.

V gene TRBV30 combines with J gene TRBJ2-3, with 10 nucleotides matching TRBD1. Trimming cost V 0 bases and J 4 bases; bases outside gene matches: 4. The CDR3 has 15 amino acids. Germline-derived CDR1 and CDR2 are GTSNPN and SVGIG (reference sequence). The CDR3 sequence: CAWSVGTGASDTQYF. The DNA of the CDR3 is TGTGCCTGGAGTGTCGGGACAGGGGCTTCAGATACGCAGTATTTT.